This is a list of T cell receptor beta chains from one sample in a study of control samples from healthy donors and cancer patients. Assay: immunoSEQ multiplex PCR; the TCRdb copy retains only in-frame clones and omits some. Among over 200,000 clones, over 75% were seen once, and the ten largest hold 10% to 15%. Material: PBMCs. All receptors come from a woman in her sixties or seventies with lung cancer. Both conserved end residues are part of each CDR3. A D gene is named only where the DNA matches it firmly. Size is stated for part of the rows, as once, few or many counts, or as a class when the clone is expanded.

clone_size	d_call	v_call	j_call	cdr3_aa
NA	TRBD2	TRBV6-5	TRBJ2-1	CASSYWGGYEQFF
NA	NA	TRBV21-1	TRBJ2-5	CAGRGFKRGHQETQYF
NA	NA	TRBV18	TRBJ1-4	CASSQGLTNEKLFF
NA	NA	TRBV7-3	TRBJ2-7	CASSENSLAYEQYF
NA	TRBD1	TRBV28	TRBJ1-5	CASKTGGVSNQPQHF
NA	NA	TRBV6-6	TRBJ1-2	CASSKGHLYGYTF
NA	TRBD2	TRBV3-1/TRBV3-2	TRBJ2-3	CASSGTSGGERGGLLDTQYF
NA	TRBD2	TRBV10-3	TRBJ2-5	CAISDPMGLAGGRETQYF
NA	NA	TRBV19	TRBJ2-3	CATTPGSIDTQYF
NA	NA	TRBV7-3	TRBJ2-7	CASSLRPAGEQYF
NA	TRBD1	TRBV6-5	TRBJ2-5	CASSTGQGAGETQYF
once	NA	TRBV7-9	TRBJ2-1	CASSLAGFVSSYNEQFF
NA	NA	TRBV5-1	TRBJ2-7	CASSLDYGQYEQYF
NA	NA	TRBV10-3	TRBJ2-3	CAISDVSGGMGTQYF
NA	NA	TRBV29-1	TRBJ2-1	CSVEEGAPGPEQFF
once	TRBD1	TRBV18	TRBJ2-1	CASSPRDRLTYNEQFF
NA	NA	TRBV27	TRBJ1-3	CASSDRGLPPRNTIYF
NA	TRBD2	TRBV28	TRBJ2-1	CASTGSGRAGNEQFF
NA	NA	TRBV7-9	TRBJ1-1	CASSTTGNTEAFF
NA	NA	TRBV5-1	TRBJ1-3	CASSFDNRNTIYF
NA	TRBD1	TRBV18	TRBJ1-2	CASSPGQGVRNYGYTF
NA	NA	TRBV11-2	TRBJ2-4	CASSLGGIAKNIQYF
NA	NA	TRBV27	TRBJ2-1	CASSFTGGLYNEQFF
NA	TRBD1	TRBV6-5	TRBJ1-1	CASRGQGGSTEAFF
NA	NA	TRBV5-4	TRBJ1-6	CASSPGQTLRGGSPLHF
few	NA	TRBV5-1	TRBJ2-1	CASSPTGAGPYNEQFF
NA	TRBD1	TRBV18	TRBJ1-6	CASSPGTGNGSPLHF
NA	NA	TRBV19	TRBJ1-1	CASSPQSRMNTEAFF
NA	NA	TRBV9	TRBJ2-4	CASSQGWGLSKNIQYF
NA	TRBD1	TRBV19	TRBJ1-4	CASSANRGGEKLFF
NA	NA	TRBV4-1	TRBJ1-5	CASSQLARNQPQHF
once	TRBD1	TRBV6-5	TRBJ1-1	CASSKTGTGPEAFF
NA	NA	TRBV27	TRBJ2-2	CASSPRTQLYTGELFF
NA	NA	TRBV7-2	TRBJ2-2	CASSAQDGNTGELFF
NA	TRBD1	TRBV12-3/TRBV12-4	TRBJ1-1	CASKGQLNTEAFF
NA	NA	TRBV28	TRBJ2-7	CASMDFTSYEQYF
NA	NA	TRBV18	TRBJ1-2	CASSPFISTDYGYTF
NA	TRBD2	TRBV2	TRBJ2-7	CASTVAGGSDEQYF
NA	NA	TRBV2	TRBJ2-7	CASTGESSEQYF